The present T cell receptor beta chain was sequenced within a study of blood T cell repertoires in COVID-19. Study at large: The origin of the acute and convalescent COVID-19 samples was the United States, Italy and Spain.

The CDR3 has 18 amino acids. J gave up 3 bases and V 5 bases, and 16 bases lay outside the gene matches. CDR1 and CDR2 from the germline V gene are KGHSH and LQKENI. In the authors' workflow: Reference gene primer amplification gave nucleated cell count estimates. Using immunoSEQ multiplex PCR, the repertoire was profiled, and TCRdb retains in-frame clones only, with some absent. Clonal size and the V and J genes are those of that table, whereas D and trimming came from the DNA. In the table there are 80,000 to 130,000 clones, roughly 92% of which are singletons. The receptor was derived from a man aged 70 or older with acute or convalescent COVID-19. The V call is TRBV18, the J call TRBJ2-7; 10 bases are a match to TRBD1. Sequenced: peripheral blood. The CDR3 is CASSGPGQGLQSGYEQYF. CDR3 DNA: TGTGCCAGCTCAGGACCGGGACAGGGGTTACAAAGCGGCTACGAGCAGTACTTC.